The clone carrying this T cell receptor (beta chain) has only one observation. The CDR3 contains 11 residues. The PCR used 60 Vbeta and 13 Jbeta primers. The table came from immunoSEQ multiplex PCR; TCRdb's copy has only in-frame clones and leaves some out. The sample lists about 180,000 clones; around 80% were seen once. These data belong to a study of cytomegalovirus exposure and HLA in healthy donors. The sequencing sample was made of PBMCs. The rearrangement uses TRBV21-1 and TRBJ1-6; TRBD1, as called in the table, went unchecked against the DNA. TRBV21-1 is labeled a pseudogene. The receptor was derived from a woman aged 50 to 60 in good health and CMV-seropositive. The CDR3 sequence is CASSSQAPLHF. CDR3 nucleotide sequence: TGTGCCAGCAGCTCCCAGGCGCCCCTCCACTTT.